The clone carrying this T cell receptor beta chain was seen repeatedly, ten times or more. Its specificity is not known. The germline CDR1 and CDR2 sequences are LGHDT and YNNKEL (reference sequence). Trimming pared 1 base from V and 9 bases from J, leaving 16 bases between. This CDR3 has 15 residues. Naive CD4+ T cells were purified with Tregs depleted by CD25. After constant-region reverse-primer amplification, full-length variable regions underwent semi-nested PCR with Nested Universal Primer A. MiXCR, applied by TCRdb to the 5' RACE reads, yields one record per CDR3 protein. Found here are roughly 20,000 distinct CDR3 sequences, around 30% of them singletons; the top ten hold less than 2.5%. Points from the study as a whole: Tumor Treg TCRs overlapped most with tumor naive CD4+ cells. Tumor memory CD4+ T cell TCR gene usage was found to cluster with blood and lymph node memory CD4+ cells and with lymph node naive CD4+ cells.

Sequencing was done on a sample of tumor-infiltrating naive CD4+ T cells sorted from the breast tumor. The sample's subset: naive CD4+ T cells, CD4+CD45RA+CD25-. The TCR was taken from a female donor with breast cancer. The chain joins TRBV3-1 to TRBJ2-1; D call uncertain. As DNA, the CDR3 is TGTGCCAGCAGCCAAGGAAGGCCCGCGCGCACTGAGCAGTTCTTC. This codes for CASSQGRPARTEQFF.